The 31 T cell receptor beta chains listed next were all sequenced from one sample in a study of cytomegalovirus exposure and HLA in healthy donors. PCR primers comprised 60 Vbeta and 13 Jbeta primers. TCRdb's table, derived via immunoSEQ multiplex PCR, lists solely in-frame clones and lacks some. The sample records about 210,000 clones, approximately 90% being singletons. Sequencing input: PBMCs. Receptors originate from a boy between 2 and 10 years old in good health and CMV-seronegative.

The rearrangement links TRBV5-1 to TRBJ1-1; TRBD1 is a possible D gene (6 bases). V was clipped by 0 bases and J by 0 bases, with 9 bases between them. The CDR3 is made up of 15 amino acids. Germline V gives CDR1 SGHRS, CDR2 YFSETQ. In DNA, the CDR3 is TGCGCCAGCAGCTTGGAAGGACAGATGAACACTGAAGCTTTCTTT. Its translation is CASSLEGQMNTEAFF. Full variable domain (outside the CDR3, taken from reference TRBV5-1 and TRBJ1-1): KAGVTQTPRYLIKTRGQQVTLSCSPISGHRSVSWYQQTPGQGLQFLFEYFSETQRNKGNFPGRFSGRQFSNSRSEMNVSTLELGDSALYLCASSLEGQMNTEAFFGQGTRLTVV.

The rearrangement uses TRBV9 and TRBJ2-1; 11 nucleotides match TRBD2. Per germline, CDR1 SGDLS and CDR2 YYNGEE. The CDR3 has 15 residues. V shed 4 bases, J shed 5 bases, and the junction held 5 bases outside the gene matches. CDR3 DNA sequence: TGTGCCAGCAGCATAGCGGGAGGGCCGAACAATGAGCAGTTCTTC. Encoded protein: CASSIAGGPNNEQFF.

This chain links TRBV19 with TRBJ2-1, with D possibly TRBD2 on 7 matching bases. CDR1 and CDR2 (germline): LNHDA, SQIVND (reference sequence). Trimming cost V 0 bases and J 2 bases, with 17 bases left between them. The CDR3 has 18 residues. In DNA, the CDR3 is TGTGCCAGTAGTATAGATCGGGGAGGGGGTCGTACCTACAATGAGCAGTTCTTC. It specifies CASSIDRGGGRTYNEQFF.

In the case of this clone: A read error may produce the germline difference seen at one junction end. The rearrangement joins TRBV7-2 to TRBJ1-2, with unresolved D. In germline, CDR1 is SGHTA, CDR2 FQGNSA. The CDR3 covers 13 residues. For the CDR3, the DNA is TGTGCCGGCAGCTTAGCGGCCGACTATGGCTACACCTTC. Protein sequence: CAGSLAADYGYTF. The full variable domain, with the rest looked up from reference TRBV7-2 and TRBJ1-2, is GAGVSQSPSNKVTEKGKDVELRCDPISGHTALYWYRQSLGQGLEFLIYFQGNSAPDKSGLPSDRFSAERTGGSVSTLTIQRTQQEDSAVYLCAGSLAADYGYTFGSGTRLTVV.

This chain links TRBV6-1 with TRBJ1-3; D uncertain. Trimming took off 1 base at V and 4 bases at J, with 11 bases between the two ends. This CDR3 has 15 residues. From germline, CDR1 is MNHNS and CDR2 SASEGT. CDR3 in amino acids: CASSEGRSRGNTIYF. CDR3 coding DNA: TGTGCCAGCAGTGAAGGGAGATCGCGAGGAAACACCATATATTTT.

The chain couples TRBV29-1 to TRBJ2-3; tentatively, D is TRBD1 (6 bases). The V and J ends lost 3 bases and 14 bases respectively, with 21 bases between them. From germline, CDR1 is SQVTM and CDR2 ANQGSEA. This CDR3 is 13 amino acids long. CDR3 in amino acids: CSVDPLQGNKLYF. Written as DNA, the CDR3 is TGCAGCGTTGATCCCTTACAGGGAAATAAGCTGTATTTT.

The chain joins TRBV5-4 to TRBJ2-2; possible D gene TRBD1, 5 bases. This CDR3 has 15 amino acids. Germline V gene lookup returns CDR1 SGHNT and CDR2 YYREEE (reference sequence). Trimming took off 4 bases at V and 3 bases at J, with 13 bases between the two ends. Written as DNA, the CDR3 is TGTGCCAGCAGCCATACGCCGACAGACACCGGGGAGCTGTTTTTT. This encodes CASSHTPTDTGELFF.

The J gene is TRBJ2-2, the V gene TRBV11-2; D possibly corresponds to TRBD2 (6 bases). The CDR3 runs to 16 residues. V shed 4 bases and J shed 0 bases, with 12 bases lying between them. The germline V gene encodes CDR1 SGHAT and CDR2 FQNNGV. The chain's CDR3 is CASSSGGVTNTGELFF. For the CDR3, the DNA is TGTGCCAGCAGCTCCGGAGGGGTGACGAACACCGGGGAGCTGTTTTTT.

This chain connects TRBV5-1 to TRBJ1-1; no firm D call. V dropped 2 bases and J dropped 2 bases, with 13 bases sitting between them. The CDR3 consists of 15 residues. The V gene's germline CDR1 is SGHRS and CDR2 YFSETQ. The CDR3 loop reads CASSLDGQINTEAFF. The CDR3 nucleotides are TGCGCCAGCAGCTTAGATGGGCAAATCAACACTGAAGCTTTCTTT.

The chain recombines TRBV5-4 with TRBJ2-2, with TRBD2 identical over 12 bases. Germline V gene lookup returns CDR1 SGHNT and CDR2 YYREEE (reference sequence). CDR3 length equals 17 residues. V was pared by 5 bases and J by 6 bases, with 11 bases of the junction left unmatched. CDR3 nucleotide sequence: TGTGCCAGCAGAATAGGACTAGCGGGAATCATGCCCGGGGAGCTGTTTTTT. Its translation: CASRIGLAGIMPGELFF.

The chain joins TRBV5-5 to TRBJ1-6; 7 bases map to TRBD1. The CDR3 loop spans 14 amino acids. Germline V CDR1 and CDR2: SGHKS, YYEKEE (reference sequence). V gave up 1 base and J gave up 10 bases; unmatched junction bases: 5. CDR3 protein: CASSLPGGNSPLHF. CDR3 DNA: TGTGCCAGCAGCTTGCCAGGGGGTAACTCACCCCTCCACTTT.

The chain joins TRBV2 to TRBJ2-5, with D maybe TRBD2 (7 bases). CDR3 size: 13 residues. Between the trimmed V and J ends, which lost 7 bases and 1 base, there was a span of 10 bases. Germline values: CDR1 SNHLY, CDR2 FYNNEI. CDR3 protein: CASKRDTQETQYF. In DNA form, the CDR3 reads TGTGCCAGCAAGCGGGACACCCAAGAGACCCAGTACTTC.

The V gene is TRBV30, the J gene TRBJ2-1; the match to TRBD1 covers 7 bases. Germline V gene sequence: CDR1 GTSNPN, CDR2 SVGIG (reference sequence). This CDR3 has 15 residues. The V segment lost 0 bases and the J segment 7 bases; nucleotides outside the gene matches: 9. DNA of the CDR3: TGTGCCTGGAGTGTAAGGGGGCGGGTTGGGAATGAGCAGTTCTTC. Residues: CAWSVRGRVGNEQFF.

Only a few counts were recorded for this clone. The chain links TRBV5-1 to TRBJ1-2; D possibly corresponds to TRBD1 (6 bases). Germline V gene data show CDR1 as SGHRS and CDR2 as YFSETQ. There are 15 residues in the CDR3. Between the trimmed V and J ends, which lost 0 bases and 5 bases, there was a span of 14 bases. The CDR3 reads CASSLEGQSLYGYTF. The CDR3 DNA is TGCGCCAGCAGCTTGGAAGGACAGAGTTTATATGGCTACACCTTC.

This chain joins TRBV7-9 and TRBJ2-3; weak D call: TRBD1 (5 bases). The germline gives CDR1 SEHNR, CDR2 FQNEAQ (reference sequence). This CDR3 region has 13 residues. Trimming pared 3 bases from V and 6 bases from J, leaving 10 bases between. CDR3 sequence reads: CASSFRQSDTQYF. DNA for the CDR3: TGTGCCAGCAGCTTTAGACAGTCGGATACGCAGTATTTT.

This clone was observed a handful of times. J is TRBJ1-1 and V is TRBV6-5; the D is unclear. The CDR3 spans 11 residues. Trimming removed 7 bases at V and 11 bases at J, with 14 bases between. In germline, CDR1 is MNHEY, CDR2 SVGAGI. CDR3 in DNA: TGTGCCAGCACCAATCGGGGTAGGGCTTTCTTT. It encodes CASTNRGRAFF.

In its sample, this clone was seen a few times. This chain connects TRBV12-5 to TRBJ2-1; TRBD1 aligns across 8 bases. V shed 4 bases and J 7 bases; nucleotides not matched to a gene: 9. The CDR3 is 15 residues long. Germline lookup yields CDR1 LGHNT and CDR2 FRNRAP. CDR3 DNA: TGTGCTAGTGGTTCCCCCCGGACAGGGTATAATGAGCAGTTCTTC. As protein: CASGSPRTGYNEQFF.

V gene TRBV6-1 combines with J gene TRBJ1-2; TRBD1 matches 7 bases. The length of the CDR3 is 14 residues. After removal of 7 bases from V and 2 bases from J, the junction contained 7 bases not matched to a gene. Germline V gene sequence: CDR1 MNHNS, CDR2 SASEGT. In DNA form, the CDR3 reads TGTGCCAGCATATCCGGGACAGCCAACTATGGCTACACCTTC. As protein: CASISGTANYGYTF.

This chain connects TRBV5-8 to TRBJ2-7; TRBD1 aligns across 9 bases. Germline CDR1 reads SGHTS; CDR2 reads YDEGEE. The length of the CDR3 is 18 residues. V lost 4 bases to trimming and J lost 7 bases; unmatched junction nucleotides: 21. The CDR3 DNA reads TGTGCCAGCAGCCCCCGTCGTAAGCTAGCGGACAGGGGTGGGGAGCAGTACTTC. Protein sequence: CASSPRRKLADRGGEQYF.

This chain links TRBV19 with TRBJ1-6; D uncertain. Germline loops: CDR1 LNHDA, CDR2 SQIVND (reference sequence). This CDR3 contains 11 residues. Trimming pared 5 bases from V and 11 bases from J, leaving 7 bases between. CDR3 sequence reads: CASSAGPPLHF. The CDR3 DNA sequence: TGTGCCAGTAGTGCAGGCCCACCCCTCCACTTT.

This clone was seen once. The CDR3 coding sequence is TGTGCCAGCAGCCCGGCGGACAGGCTATATGGCTACACCTTC. This sequence encodes CASSPADRLYGYTF. The chain recombines TRBV7-3 with TRBJ1-2, with 7 bases aligning to TRBD1. Losses at the gene ends were 5 bases for V and 5 bases for J; bases not matched to a gene: 8. Germline assignment: CDR1 SGHTA and CDR2 FQGTGA. The CDR3 is 14 amino acids.

This clone showed up just a few times. The chain couples TRBV15 to TRBJ2-6; TRBD1 matches 8 bases. CDR1 is LNHNV and CDR2 is YYDKDF in the germline V gene (reference sequence). The CDR3 is 16 amino acids. The junction had 2 bases not matched to a gene; V was cut back by 2 bases and J by 2 bases. The CDR3 DNA sequence: TGTGCCACCAGCAGACTACAGGGGGCTGGGGCCAACGTCCTGACTTTC. It specifies CATSRLQGAGANVLTF. Full variable domain (outside the CDR3, taken from reference TRBV15 and TRBJ2-6): DAMVIQNPRYQVTQFGKPVTLSCSQTLNHNVMYWYQQKSSQAPKLLFHYYDKDFNNEADTPDNFQSRRPNTSFCFLDIRSPGLGDTAMYLCATSRLQGAGANVLTFGAGSRLTVL.

The chain is built from TRBV6-1 and TRBJ1-5; TRBD1 agrees at 8 bases. CDR1 MNHNS and CDR2 SASEGT come from the germline V gene. Trimming cost V 8 bases and J 5 bases; bases outside gene matches: 2. The CDR3 runs 12 residues. CDR3 nucleotides: TGTGCCAGCCACAGGGGGTATCAGCCCCAGCATTTT. It yields the protein CASHRGYQPQHF.

This rearrangement joins TRBV11-2 to TRBJ2-3; possible D gene TRBD1, 8 bases. V gave up 5 bases and J gave up 10 bases, with 19 bases separating them. CDR3 size: 14 residues. The germline V gene encodes CDR1 SGHAT and CDR2 FQNNGV. CDR3: CASSMTGAGDAQYF. The CDR3 DNA reads as TGTGCCAGCAGCATGACAGGGGCGGGAGACGCGCAGTATTTT. The whole variable domain, filled in from reference TRBV11-2 and TRBJ2-3, reads EAGVAQSPRYKIIEKRQSVAFWCNPISGHATLYWYQQILGQGPKLLIQFQNNGVVDDSQLPKDRFSAERLKGVDSTLKIQPAKLEDSAVYLCASSMTGAGDAQYFGPGTRLTVL.

The chain recombines TRBV14 with TRBJ2-5, with 8 bases aligning to TRBD2. The junction had 8 bases not matched to a gene; V was cut back by 0 bases and J by 5 bases. The CDR3 is 16 amino acids. Looked up from germline, CDR1 is SGHDN and CDR2 is FVKESK. The DNA of the CDR3 is TGTGCCAGCAGCCAAGAAAGCGGGGGCAGGTGGGAGACCCAGTACTTC. It codes for CASSQESGGRWETQYF.

CDR3 bases: TGTGCCAGCAGTTTGCGGGGCAGGAACACTGAAGCTTTCTTT. Protein product: CASSLRGRNTEAFF. This sequence joins TRBV28 and TRBJ1-1, with a weak D call TRBD1 (5 bases). V lost 3 bases and J 1 base, leaving 9 bases between the germline ends. CDR1 and CDR2 (germline): MDHEN, SYDVKM. This CDR3 comprises 14 residues.

CDR3 protein: CASSLRVGLAGESYEQYF. For the CDR3, the DNA is TGTGCCAGCAGCTTAAGGGTGGGCCTAGCGGGAGAGTCCTACGAGCAGTACTTC. The chain is built from TRBV7-3 and TRBJ2-7, with 10 bases lining up with TRBD2. The CDR3 extends over 18 amino acids. After removal of 1 base from V and 1 base from J, the junction contained 10 bases not matched to a gene. CDR1 SGHTA and CDR2 FQGTGA come from the germline V gene.

The CDR3 sequence is CATTKDRGKYEQYF. CDR3 sequence (DNA): TGTGCCACCACTAAGGACAGGGGGAAGTACGAGCAGTACTTC. V gene TRBV7-9 combines with J gene TRBJ2-7; TRBD1 matches 10 bases. The CDR3 spans 14 residues. Trimming removed 10 bases from V and 4 bases from J; junction bases left unmatched: 10. Germline lookup yields CDR1 SEHNR and CDR2 FQNEAQ (reference sequence).

The sample holds one count of this clone. The V and J genes are TRBV5-1 and TRBJ2-2; 14 bases match TRBD2. The germline V gene has CDR1 SGHRS and CDR2 YFSETQ. The J segment lost 7 bases and the V segment lost 9 bases, leaving 8 bases of the junction unmatched. This CDR3 has 15 amino acids. CDR3 nucleotide sequence: TGCGCCACCAACTCCGGGACTAGCGGGAGCGGGGAGCTGTTTTTT. Amino acids: CATNSGTSGSGELFF.

The chain recombines TRBV7-9 with TRBJ2-7, with a weak D call TRBD2 (6 bases). The CDR3 is 16 amino acids. The germline CDR1 and CDR2 sequences are SEHNR and FQNEAQ (reference sequence). Trimming stripped 4 bases from V and 7 bases from J, with 23 bases between. CDR3 amino acids: CASSWLEGLYPREQYF. In nucleotides, the CDR3 is TGTGCCAGCAGCTGGTTAGAAGGACTATACCCTAGGGAGCAGTACTTC. Variable domain in full (rest from reference TRBV7-9 and TRBJ2-7): DTGVSQNPRHKITKRGQNVTFRCDPISEHNRLYWYRQTLGQGPEFLTYFQNEAQLEKSRLLSDRFSAERPKGSFSTLEIQRTEQGDSAMYLCASSWLEGLYPREQYFGPGTRLTVT.

The V call is TRBV27, the J call TRBJ2-1; 12 bases line up with TRBD2. With V trimmed by 4 bases and J by 8 bases, 3 bases remained unmatched. The CDR3 covers 14 residues. Germline V gene lookup returns CDR1 MNHEY and CDR2 SMNVEV (reference sequence). This chain's CDR3 is CASSYLAGGDEQFF. Written as DNA, the CDR3 is TGTGCCAGCAGTTACCTAGCGGGGGGGGATGAGCAGTTCTTC.